This T cell receptor (beta chain) was found in a study of blood T cell repertoires in COVID-19. On the study more broadly: In each case, the material was cDNA or gDNA derived from T cells, B-cell-depleted T cells, or PBMCs.

Repertoires were generated with immunoSEQ multiplex PCR, while TCRdb's copy carries only in-frame clones and drops some. Of some 270,000 clones in the sample, around 85% were seen once. This receptor was identified in a woman aged 70 to 79 with acute or convalescent COVID-19. Sequenced sample: peripheral blood.

The chain's CDR3 is CASSPGLGYTF. Written as DNA, the CDR3 is TGCGCCAGCAGCCCGGGACTCGGCTACACCTTC. The V gene is TRBV5-1, the J gene TRBJ1-2; D is possibly TRBD1 (5 bases). The germline CDR1 and CDR2 sequences are SGHRS and YFSETQ. V was pared by 4 bases and J by 8 bases, with 9 bases between. This CDR3 spans 11 amino acids.